This T cell receptor beta chain was found in a study of Ad26.COV2.S vaccination and SARS-CoV-2 variants. The study, taken as a whole, reports: Substantial response breadth was reportedly seen for spike-specific CD8+ and CD4+ T cells after vaccination.

Germline values: CDR1 SEHNR, CDR2 FQNEAQ (reference sequence). Between the trimmed V and J ends, which lost 3 bases and 5 bases, there was a span of 7 bases. CDR3 size: 12 residues. Concerning this clone: Its antigen is not known. Other DNA sequences in this sample translate to the same CDR3.

Treatment described: around 19 received Ad26.COV2.S at low or high dose, single or two shots; 5 received placebo; per-sample allocation not given. Repertoires come from day 63 after the first vaccine or placebo injection. Profiling relied on immunoSEQ multiplex PCR, and the TCRdb table lists in-frame clones only, not all of them. The sample contains some 420,000 clones, 88% of which appear only once. The sequencing used peripheral blood, collected in a trial of Ad26.COV2.S vaccine versus placebo. The sequence derives from a person aged 18-60 years who received the Ad26.COV2.S COVID-19 vaccine or a placebo. The chain joins TRBV7-9 to TRBJ2-5, with unresolved D. In DNA, the CDR3 is TGTGCCAGCAGCTTGGGTGTGGAGACCCAGTACTTC. The encoded protein is CASSLGVETQYF.